This T cell receptor (beta chain) is drawn from a study of regulatory T cells. Germline CDR1 and CDR2: MGHRA and YSYEKL. Trimming removed 3 bases from V and 3 bases from J; junction bases left unmatched: 8. The CDR3 consists of 16 residues. Findings of the study overall: Patient repertoires had restricted TRB V-J pairs and skewed V and J usage, most in Tregs.

The PCR used 52 TRBV and 13 TRBJ primers. Method: immunoSEQ multiplex PCR; TCRdb's copy keeps in-frame clones and lacks some. The table has 15,000 to 20,000 clones, about 92% seen once. Turning to this clone: What it binds is not known.

This sequence joins TRBV4-1 and TRBJ2-7, with 10 bases aligning to TRBD2. This receptor was obtained from a young adult with CD3G deficiency. Sequencing was performed on CD8+ T cells sorted from blood. CDR3 residues: CASSHDPGLALYEQYF. DNA for the CDR3: TGCGCCAGCAGCCACGATCCGGGACTAGCGCTCTACGAGCAGTACTTC.